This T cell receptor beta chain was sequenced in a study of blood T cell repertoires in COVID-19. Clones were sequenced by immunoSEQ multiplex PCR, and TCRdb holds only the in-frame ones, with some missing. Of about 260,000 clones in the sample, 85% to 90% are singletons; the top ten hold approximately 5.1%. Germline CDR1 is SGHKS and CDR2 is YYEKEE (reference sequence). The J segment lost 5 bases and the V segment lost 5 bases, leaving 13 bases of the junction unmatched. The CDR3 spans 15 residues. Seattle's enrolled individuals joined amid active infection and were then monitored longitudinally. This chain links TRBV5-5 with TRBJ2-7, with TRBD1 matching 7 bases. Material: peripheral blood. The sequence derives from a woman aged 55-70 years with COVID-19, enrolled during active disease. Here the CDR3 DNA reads TGTGCCAGCAGGTCCCCCGGGACAGCGGCCCACGAGCAGTACTTC. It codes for CASRSPGTAAHEQYF.